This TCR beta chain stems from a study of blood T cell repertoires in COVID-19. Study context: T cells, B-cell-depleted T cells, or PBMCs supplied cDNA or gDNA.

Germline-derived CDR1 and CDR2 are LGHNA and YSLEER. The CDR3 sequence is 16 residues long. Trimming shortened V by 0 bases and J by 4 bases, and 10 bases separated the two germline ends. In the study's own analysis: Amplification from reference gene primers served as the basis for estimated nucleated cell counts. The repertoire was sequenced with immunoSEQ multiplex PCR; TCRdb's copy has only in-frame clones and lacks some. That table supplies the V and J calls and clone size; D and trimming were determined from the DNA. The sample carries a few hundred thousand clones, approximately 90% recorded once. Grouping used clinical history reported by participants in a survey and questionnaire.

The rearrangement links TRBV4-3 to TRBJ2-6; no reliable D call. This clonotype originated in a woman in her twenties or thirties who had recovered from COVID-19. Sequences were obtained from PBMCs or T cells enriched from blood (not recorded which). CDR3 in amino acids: CASSQEGQVGANVLTF. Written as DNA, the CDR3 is TGCGCCAGCAGCCAAGAAGGCCAGGTCGGGGCCAACGTCCTGACTTTC.